These T cell receptor beta chains were read from a single sample in a study of Ad26.COV2.S vaccination and SARS-CoV-2 variants. Some clones are missing from TCRdb's copy, which holds only in-frame ones; the method was immunoSEQ multiplex PCR. This table has fewer than 300,000 clones, 87% appearing once. The sequenced sample was peripheral blood, obtained in a trial of Ad26.COV2.S vaccine versus placebo. These TCRs come from a person between 18 and 59 years old who received the Ad26.COV2.S COVID-19 vaccine or a placebo. Both conserved end residues are part of each CDR3. A D gene is named only where the DNA matches it firmly. Size tells how often a clone was seen (once, few, many) or the class of an expanded clone, and some rows leave it out.

clone size	V gene	D gene	J gene	CDR3 DNA	CDR3 protein
-	TRBV10-2	-	TRBJ1-1	TGCGCCAGCAGTGAGCGCCAGGGGAATTCTGAAGCTTTCTTT	CASSERQGNSEAFF
-	TRBV7-9	-	TRBJ2-5	TGTGCCAGCAGCTTATCCATTGGGGCCCCGGTTGAGACCCAGTACTTC	CASSLSIGAPVETQYF
-	TRBV7-9	-	TRBJ1-2	TGTGCCAGCAGCCGAACCGGACAGTGGGAGGGCTACACCTTC	CASSRTGQWEGYTF
-	TRBV7-2	TRBD2	TRBJ2-1	TGTGCCAGCAGTTTAGCGGGGGCCTCCTACAATGAGCAGTTCTTC	CASSLAGASYNEQFF
-	TRBV6-1	-	TRBJ2-7	TGTGCCAGCAGTGAAGTAGGCAGGGTGTACTACGAGCAGTACTTC	CASSEVGRVYYEQYF
-	TRBV7-3	TRBD1	TRBJ2-7	TGTGCCAGCAGCGCCTCCGGGACAGGGAACTACGAGCAGTACTTC	CASSASGTGNYEQYF
-	TRBV5-1	-	TRBJ1-1	TGCGCCAGCAGCTTTGTTCCCTCGGGTCAGGTGAACACTGAAGCTTTCTTT	CASSFVPSGQVNTEAFF
-	TRBV19	-	TRBJ2-5	TGTGCCAGTAGTGGCACAGGGGAGGACCAAGAGACCCAGTACTTC	CASSGTGEDQETQYF
-	TRBV2	TRBD2	TRBJ2-7	TGTGCCAGCAGAACCGGGACTAGCGGGGGCTACGAGCAGTACTTC	CASRTGTSGGYEQYF
few	TRBV4-2	TRBD1	TRBJ1-5	TGTGCCAGCAGCCAACAGGGGGCTCCCAATCAGCCCCAGCATTTT	CASSQQGAPNQPQHF
-	TRBV19	-	TRBJ1-2	TGTGCCAGTAGTAGTATGGCCTCCTATGGCTACACCTTC	CASSSMASYGYTF
-	TRBV28	-	TRBJ2-3	TGTGCCAGCAGTTTAGAGCAGATAATAGATACGCAGTATTTT	CASSLEQIIDTQYF
-	TRBV6-5	TRBD2	TRBJ2-7	TGTGCCAGCAGGAGGACTAGTACCTACGAGCAGTACTTC	CASRRTSTYEQYF
-	TRBV30	-	TRBJ2-7	TGTGCCTGGAGTATAATTGGCTCCTACGAGCAGTACTTC	CAWSIIGSYEQYF
-	TRBV10-3	-	TRBJ1-6	TGTGCCATCCGTGGAAGGGAGGACTCACCCCTCCACTTT	CAIRGREDSPLHF
-	TRBV10-3	-	TRBJ2-7	TGTGCCATCAGTGAGGGGTTGGATCCCTACGAGCAGTACTTC	CAISEGLDPYEQYF
few	TRBV5-6	TRBD1	TRBJ2-3	TGTGCCAGCAGCTATCTCCCGGGACAGGGAGCAGATACGCAGTATTTT	CASSYLPGQGADTQYF
-	TRBV11-2	TRBD2	TRBJ2-2	TGTGCCAGCAGCCAAGGACTAGCGGGGGGTACCGGGGAGCTGTTTTTT	CASSQGLAGGTGELFF
-	TRBV7-8	-	TRBJ1-5	TGTGCCAGCAGCTTAGAGGTCCTGGAAAATCAGCCCCAGCATTTT	CASSLEVLENQPQHF
once	TRBV6-4	TRBD1	TRBJ1-2	TGTGCCAGCAGTCCCGGACAGGGCCTTAACTATGGCTACACCTTC	CASSPGQGLNYGYTF
-	TRBV2	TRBD2	TRBJ2-5	TGTGCCAGCACGGAGCGGGGGGGCCGTGGCCCAAAGACCCAGTACTTC	CASTERGGRGPKTQYF
few	TRBV7-6	TRBD2	TRBJ2-5	TGTGCCAGCAGCTTAGGAAGGACTAGCGGGGAAGAGACCCAGTACTTC	CASSLGRTSGEETQYF
-	TRBV2	TRBD1	TRBJ1-3	TGTGCCAGCAGGGGGACAGGCCGACGAAACACCATATATTTT	CASRGTGRRNTIYF
-	TRBV18	-	TRBJ1-2	TGTGCCAGCTCACCAGACAGCCGGTCTAACTATGGCTACACCTTC	CASSPDSRSNYGYTF
-	TRBV7-2	-	TRBJ2-7	TGTGCCAGCAGCTTTCAGGCGTCTCAGGGCAGGTACGAGCAGTACTTC	CASSFQASQGRYEQYF
-	TRBV19	TRBD2	TRBJ2-7	TGTGCCAGTAGTATAGTACTAGCGTTCTCCTACGAGCAGTACTTC	CASSIVLAFSYEQYF
-	TRBV19	-	TRBJ2-7	TGTGCCAGTAGTTTCGTTGGGGCAGGGTCCTACGAGCAGTACTTC	CASSFVGAGSYEQYF
-	TRBV6-5	TRBD1	TRBJ1-2	TGTGCCAGCAGGCGGGGACAGTCGCCTAACTATGGCTACACCTTC	CASRRGQSPNYGYTF
-	TRBV11-3	TRBD1	TRBJ1-1	TGTGCCAGCAGCCCAGGGACAGGGGGCACTGAAGCTTTCTTT	CASSPGTGGTEAFF
-	TRBV3-1/TRBV3-2	-	TRBJ1-6	TGTGCCAGCAGCCAAGGGAGCAGGGACTCACCCCTCCACTTT	CASSQGSRDSPLHF
few	TRBV3-1/TRBV3-2	TRBD2	TRBJ2-3	TGTGCCAGCAGCCAAGATCGACTAGCGGGAGATGTAGATACGCAGTATTTT	CASSQDRLAGDVDTQYF
-	TRBV28	TRBD2	TRBJ2-1	TGTGCCAGCAGCGCCGCGGGGGGGCCTGGAAATGAGCAGTTCTTC	CASSAAGGPGNEQFF
-	TRBV7-7	TRBD1	TRBJ1-6	TGTGCTAGCAGCTTAAAGCGGACAGGGCCCCGGCAAAATTCACCCCTCCACTTT	CASSLKRTGPRQNSPLHF
-	TRBV29-1	-	TRBJ1-2	TGCAGCGTCCTGACCTCGGGGGCGGGGTATGGCTACACCTTC	CSVLTSGAGYGYTF
-	TRBV19	TRBD2	TRBJ2-5	TGTGCCAGTAGGGGTCTAGCGGGGGGAGAGGAGACCCAGTACTTC	CASRGLAGGEETQYF
-	TRBV4-2	-	TRBJ2-3	TGTGCCAGCAGCCAAGTTTTGCAGGGCGCAGATACGCAGTATTTT	CASSQVLQGADTQYF
-	TRBV19	-	TRBJ1-1	TGTGCCAGTTCCCCGGGGGCGCCGATTGAAGCTTTCTTT	CASSPGAPIEAFF
-	TRBV4-1	TRBD1	TRBJ2-1	TGCGCCAGCAGCCAACGGACAGGGGGGATCTATGAGCAGTTCTTC	CASSQRTGGIYEQFF
-	TRBV30	TRBD2	TRBJ2-2	TGTGCCTGGGAACCAAAGGGACTAGCGGGAGGAAGACTGTTTTTT	CAWEPKGLAGGRLFF
once	TRBV6-1	TRBD1	TRBJ1-2	TGTGCCAGCAGTGAACGTTGGACAGGGGCCAACTATGGCTACACCTTC	CASSERWTGANYGYTF
-	TRBV14	TRBD2	TRBJ2-1	TGTGCCAGCAGCCAAATGGGACTAGCGGGAGTTTACTACAATGAGCAGTTCTTC	CASSQMGLAGVYYNEQFF
-	TRBV4-2	-	TRBJ1-1	TGTGCCAGCAGCCAGGAGAACCCGGGTTCCCGAGGGGCTGAAGCTTTCTTT	CASSQENPGSRGAEAFF
-	TRBV19	-	TRBJ1-2	TGTGCCAGTAGTCAAGCCTCTATGGGCTACACCTTC	CASSQASMGYTF
-	TRBV2	-	TRBJ1-3	TGTGCCAGCAGTGAGGGGCTCTTAGGGACTGGAAACACCATATATTTT	CASSEGLLGTGNTIYF
-	TRBV30	TRBD1	TRBJ1-3	TGTGCCTGGAGGGGAGGGGGCTCGCTATATTTT	CAWRGGGSLYF